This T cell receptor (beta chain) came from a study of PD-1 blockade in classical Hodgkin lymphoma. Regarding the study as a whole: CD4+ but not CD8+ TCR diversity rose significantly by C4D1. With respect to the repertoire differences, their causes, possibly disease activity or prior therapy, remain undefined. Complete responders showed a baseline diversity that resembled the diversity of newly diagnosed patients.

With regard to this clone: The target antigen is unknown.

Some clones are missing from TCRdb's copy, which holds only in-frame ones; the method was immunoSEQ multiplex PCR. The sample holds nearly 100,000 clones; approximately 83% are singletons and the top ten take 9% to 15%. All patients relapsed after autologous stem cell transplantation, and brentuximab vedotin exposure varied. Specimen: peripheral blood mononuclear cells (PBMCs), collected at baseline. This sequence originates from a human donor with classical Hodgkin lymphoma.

In nucleotides, the CDR3 is TGTGCCAGCAGCCCAAAGACGGCAGATACGCAGTATTTT. Its protein product is CASSPKTADTQYF. The chain joins TRBV7-9 to TRBJ2-3; no reliable D call. The CDR3 is 13 residues long. CDR1 SEHNR and CDR2 FQNEAQ come from the germline V gene (reference sequence). The germline V and J ends were trimmed by 5 bases and 4 bases, with 10 bases remaining between them.